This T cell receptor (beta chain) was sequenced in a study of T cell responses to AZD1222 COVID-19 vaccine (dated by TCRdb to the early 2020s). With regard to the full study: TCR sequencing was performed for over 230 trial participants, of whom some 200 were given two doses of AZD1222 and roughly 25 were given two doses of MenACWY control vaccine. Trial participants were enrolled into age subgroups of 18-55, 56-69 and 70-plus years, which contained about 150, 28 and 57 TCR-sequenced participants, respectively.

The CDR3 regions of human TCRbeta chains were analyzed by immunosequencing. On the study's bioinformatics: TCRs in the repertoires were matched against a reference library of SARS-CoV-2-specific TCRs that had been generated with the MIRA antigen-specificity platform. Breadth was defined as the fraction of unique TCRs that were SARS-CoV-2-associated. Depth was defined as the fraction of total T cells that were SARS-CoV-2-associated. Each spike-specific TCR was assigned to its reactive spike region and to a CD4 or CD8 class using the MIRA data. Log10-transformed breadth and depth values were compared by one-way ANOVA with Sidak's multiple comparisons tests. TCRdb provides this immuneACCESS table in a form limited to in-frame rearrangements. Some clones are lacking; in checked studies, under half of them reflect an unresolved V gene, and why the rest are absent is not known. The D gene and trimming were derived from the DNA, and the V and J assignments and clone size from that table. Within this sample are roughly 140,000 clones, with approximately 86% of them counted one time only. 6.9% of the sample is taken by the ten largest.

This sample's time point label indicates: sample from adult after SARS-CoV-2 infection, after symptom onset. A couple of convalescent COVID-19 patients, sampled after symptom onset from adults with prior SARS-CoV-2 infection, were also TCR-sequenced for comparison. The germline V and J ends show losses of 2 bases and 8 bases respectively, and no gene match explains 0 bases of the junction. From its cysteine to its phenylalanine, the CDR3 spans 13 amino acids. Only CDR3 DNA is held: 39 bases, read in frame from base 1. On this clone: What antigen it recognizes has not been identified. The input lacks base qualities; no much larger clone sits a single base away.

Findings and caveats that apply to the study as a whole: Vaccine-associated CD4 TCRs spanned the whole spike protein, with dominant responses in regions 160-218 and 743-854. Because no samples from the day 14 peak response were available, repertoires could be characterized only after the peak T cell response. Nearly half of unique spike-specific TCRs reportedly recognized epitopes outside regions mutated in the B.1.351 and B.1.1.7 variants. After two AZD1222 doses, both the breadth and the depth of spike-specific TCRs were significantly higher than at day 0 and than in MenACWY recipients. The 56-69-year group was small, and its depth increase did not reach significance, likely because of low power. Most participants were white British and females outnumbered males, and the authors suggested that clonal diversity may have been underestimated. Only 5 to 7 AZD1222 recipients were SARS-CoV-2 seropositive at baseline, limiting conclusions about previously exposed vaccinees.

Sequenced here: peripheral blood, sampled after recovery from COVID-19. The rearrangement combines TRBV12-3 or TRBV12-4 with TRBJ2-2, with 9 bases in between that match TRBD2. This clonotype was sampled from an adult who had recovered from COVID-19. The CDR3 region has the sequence CASSLTSGGELFF. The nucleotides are TGTGCCAGCAGTTTAACTAGCGGGGGGGAGCTGTTTTTT.